These 4 T cell receptor beta chains originate from one sample sequenced in a study of beta chain features in type 1 diabetes. Overall study results and limits: Moderate yet significant TCRB CDR3 shortening was seen in Type 1 diabetes patients in all four CD4+ subsets.

Expressed TCRB transcripts were sequenced after all isolated RNA was converted to cDNA. Assay: immunoSEQ multiplex PCR; the TCRdb copy retains only in-frame clones and omits some. The sample has approximately 170,000 clones, almost 65% seen once. No cognate antigen is known for these TCRs. The sequencing input was naive CD4+ T cells from blood. All receptors come from a man aged 25-40 years with type 1 diabetes.

Written as DNA, the CDR3 is TGTGCCAGCAGGGGGTTAGTTAACAGGTCTTACAATGAGCAGTTCTTC. Protein: CASRGLVNRSYNEQFF. V gene TRBV11-2 combines with J gene TRBJ2-1, with TRBD1 as a possible D gene (5 bases). Germline loops: CDR1 SGHAT, CDR2 FQNNGV. The V gene lost 6 bases and the J gene lost 4 bases, with 19 bases spanning the gap. CDR3 length: 16 amino acids.

The genes are TRBV29-1 and TRBJ2-1; TRBD1 agrees at 8 bases. This CDR3 spans 11 amino acids. The V and J ends lost 6 bases and 10 bases, in that order; junction bases with no gene match: 5. From germline, CDR1 is SQVTM and CDR2 ANQGSEA. CDR3 DNA sequence: TGCAGCGTGCAACAGGGGGTCGAGCAGTTCTTC. Translating gives CSVQQGVEQFF.

This clone was recorded only once. Other DNA sequences in this specimen translate into the identical CDR3. The chain couples TRBV11-2 to TRBJ2-3; no clear D. The CDR3 contains 12 residues. Germline V lookup: CDR1 SGHAT, CDR2 FQNNGV. V shed 1 base and J shed 2 bases, with 1 base lying between them. CDR3 sequence: CASSLVTDTQYF. In DNA, the CDR3 is TGTGCCAGCAGCTTAGTCACAGATACGCAGTATTTT.

This clone was counted a few times. The chain is built from TRBV11-2 and TRBJ2-1; possibly TRBD1 or TRBD2 for D (5 bases each). The germline V and J ends were trimmed by 0 bases and 1 base, with 10 bases remaining between them. This CDR3 has 16 residues. CDR1 and CDR2 (germline): SGHAT, FQNNGV. The CDR3 loop is CASSLDRGDSYNEQFF. CDR3 DNA: TGTGCCAGCAGCTTAGATCGAGGGGATTCCTACAATGAGCAGTTCTTC.